This T cell receptor (beta chain) originates from a study of shared T cell receptors in the human thymus. As concerns this clone: At the DNA level, this CDR3 is encoded by other sequences in the same sample as well.

Only in-frame clones appear in the TCRdb table, and some are missing; sequencing was by immunoSEQ multiplex PCR. This repertoire shows about 730,000 clones, approximately 85% found once; its top ten account for around 0.0099%. These same data were also listed under a study on human thymus T cells.

The sequence derives from a girl younger than two with a congenital heart defect. Sequenced input: thymocytes.

For the CDR3, the DNA is TGTGCCAGCTCGCCAGGGCCTGGAAACACCATATATTTT. It encodes CASSPGPGNTIYF. The V call is TRBV18, the J call TRBJ1-3; possible D gene TRBD1, 5 bases. V lost 6 bases to trimming and J lost 2 bases, with 8 bases between them. CDR1 is KGHSH, CDR2 LQKENI, per germline. The CDR3 spans 13 residues.